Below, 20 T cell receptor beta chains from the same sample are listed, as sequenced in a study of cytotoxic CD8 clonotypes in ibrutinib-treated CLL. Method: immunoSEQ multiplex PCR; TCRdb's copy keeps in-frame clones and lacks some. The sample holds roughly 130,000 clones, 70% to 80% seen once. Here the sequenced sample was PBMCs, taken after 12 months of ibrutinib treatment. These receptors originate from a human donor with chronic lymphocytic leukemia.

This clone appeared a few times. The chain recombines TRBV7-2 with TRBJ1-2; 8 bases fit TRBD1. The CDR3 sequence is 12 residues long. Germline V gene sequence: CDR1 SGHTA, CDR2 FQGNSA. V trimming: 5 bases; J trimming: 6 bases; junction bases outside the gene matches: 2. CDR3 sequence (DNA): TGTGCCAGCAGCCTGACAGGGGATGGCTACACCTTC. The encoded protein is CASSLTGDGYTF.

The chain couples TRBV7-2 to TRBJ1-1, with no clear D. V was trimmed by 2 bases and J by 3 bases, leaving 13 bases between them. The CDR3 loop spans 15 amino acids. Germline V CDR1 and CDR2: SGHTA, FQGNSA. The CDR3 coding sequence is TGTGCCAGCAGCTTACGGGTTCTGGGGTACACTGAAGCTTTCTTT. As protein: CASSLRVLGYTEAFF.

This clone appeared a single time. The CDR3 here is CASSPRQWGLDTGELFF. Here the CDR3 DNA reads TGTGCCAGCAGTCCCCGGCAGTGGGGATTGGACACCGGGGAGCTGTTTTTT. V is TRBV27 and J is TRBJ2-2; D is unclear. There are 17 residues in the CDR3. Germline loops: CDR1 MNHEY, CDR2 SMNVEV (reference sequence). V was clipped by 5 bases and J by 3 bases, with 19 bases between them.

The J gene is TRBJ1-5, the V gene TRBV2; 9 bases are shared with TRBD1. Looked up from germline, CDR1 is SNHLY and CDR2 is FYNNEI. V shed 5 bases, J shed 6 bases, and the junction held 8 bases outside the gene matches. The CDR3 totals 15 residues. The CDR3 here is CASSSETGQGQPQHF. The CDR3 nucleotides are TGTGCCAGCAGTTCGGAAACGGGACAGGGTCAGCCCCAGCATTTT.

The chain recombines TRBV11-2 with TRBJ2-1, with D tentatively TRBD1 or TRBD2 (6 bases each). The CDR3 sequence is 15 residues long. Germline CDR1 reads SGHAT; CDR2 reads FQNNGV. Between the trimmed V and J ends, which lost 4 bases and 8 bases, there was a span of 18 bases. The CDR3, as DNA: TGTGCCAGCAGCTCGCCAATCCTAGGGGGGCATGAGCAGTTCTTC. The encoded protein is CASSSPILGGHEQFF.

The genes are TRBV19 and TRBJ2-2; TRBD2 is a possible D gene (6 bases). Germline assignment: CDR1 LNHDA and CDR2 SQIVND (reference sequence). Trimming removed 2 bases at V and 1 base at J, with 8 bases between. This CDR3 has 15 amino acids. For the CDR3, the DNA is TGTGCCAGTAGTATATCAGCGGGGAACACCGGGGAGCTGTTTTTT. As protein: CASSISAGNTGELFF.

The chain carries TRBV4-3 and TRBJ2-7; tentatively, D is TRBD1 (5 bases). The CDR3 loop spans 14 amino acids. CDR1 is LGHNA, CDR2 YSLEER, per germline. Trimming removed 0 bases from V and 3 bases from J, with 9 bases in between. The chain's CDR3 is CASSQEPTDYEQYF. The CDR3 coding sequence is TGCGCCAGCAGCCAAGAACCGACAGACTACGAGCAGTACTTC.

CDR3 in DNA: TGTGCCAGCAGCCGGGGACAACAAGAGACCCAGTACTTC. Its protein product is CASSRGQQETQYF. This chain uses TRBV5-4 with TRBJ2-5; possibly TRBD1 for D (6 bases). The germline CDR1 and CDR2 sequences are SGHNT and YYREEE (reference sequence). This CDR3 region has 13 residues. The ends were cut back, 4 bases at V and 2 bases at J, with 9 bases in the middle. Based on the CDR3 plus reference TRBV5-4 and TRBJ2-5, the full variable domain is ETGVTQSPTHLIKTRGQQVTLRCSSQSGHNTVSWYQQALGQGPQFIFQYYREEENGRGNFPPRFSGLQFPNYSSELNVNALELDDSALYLCASSRGQQETQYFGPGTRLLVL.

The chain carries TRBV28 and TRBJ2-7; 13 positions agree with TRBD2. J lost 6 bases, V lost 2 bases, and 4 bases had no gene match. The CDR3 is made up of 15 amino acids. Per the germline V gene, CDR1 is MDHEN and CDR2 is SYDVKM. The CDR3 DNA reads TGTGCCAGCAGTTTACGAACTAGCGGGAGGGGCGAGCAGTACTTC. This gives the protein CASSLRTSGRGEQYF.

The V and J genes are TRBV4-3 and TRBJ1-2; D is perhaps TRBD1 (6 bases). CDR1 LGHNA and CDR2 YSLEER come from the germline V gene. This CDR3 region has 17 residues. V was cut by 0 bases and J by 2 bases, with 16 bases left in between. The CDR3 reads CASSQEFRGAQNYGYTF. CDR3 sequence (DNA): TGCGCCAGCAGCCAAGAATTTCGGGGGGCCCAAAACTATGGCTACACCTTC.

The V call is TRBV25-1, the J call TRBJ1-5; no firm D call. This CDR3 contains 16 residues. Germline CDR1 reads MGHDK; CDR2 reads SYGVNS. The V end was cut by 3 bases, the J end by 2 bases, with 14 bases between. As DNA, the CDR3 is TGTGCCAGCAGTGAGGCAGAGGGTTGGGGCAATCAGCCCCAGCATTTT. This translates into CASSEAEGWGNQPQHF.

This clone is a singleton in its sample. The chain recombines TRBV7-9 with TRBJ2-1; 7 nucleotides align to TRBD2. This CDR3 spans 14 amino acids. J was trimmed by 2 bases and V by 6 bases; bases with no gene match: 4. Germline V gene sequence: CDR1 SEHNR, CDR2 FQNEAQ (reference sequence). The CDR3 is CASRRESAYNEQFF. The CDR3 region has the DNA TGTGCCAGCAGGCGGGAGTCTGCCTACAATGAGCAGTTCTTC. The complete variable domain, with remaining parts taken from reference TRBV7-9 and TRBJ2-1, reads DTGVSQNPRHKITKRGQNVTFRCDPISEHNRLYWYRQTLGQGPEFLTYFQNEAQLEKSRLLSDRFSAERPKGSFSTLEIQRTEQGDSAMYLCASRRESAYNEQFFGPGTRLTVL.

This CDR3 is CASSQVSRGDYEQYF. CDR3 coding DNA: TGCGCCAGCAGCCAAGTATCCCGCGGCGATTACGAGCAGTACTTC. The gene calls are TRBV4-3 and TRBJ2-7, with D hard to call. The germline CDR1 and CDR2 sequences are LGHNA and YSLEER. This CDR3 contains 15 residues. Trimming pared 1 base from V and 4 bases from J, leaving 14 bases between.

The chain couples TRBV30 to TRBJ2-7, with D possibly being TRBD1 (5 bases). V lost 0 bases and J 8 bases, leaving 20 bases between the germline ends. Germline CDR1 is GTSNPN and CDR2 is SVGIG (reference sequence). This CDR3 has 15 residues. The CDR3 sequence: CAWSVGANELRKQYF. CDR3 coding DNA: TGTGCCTGGAGTGTAGGGGCTAATGAGCTACGGAAGCAGTACTTC.

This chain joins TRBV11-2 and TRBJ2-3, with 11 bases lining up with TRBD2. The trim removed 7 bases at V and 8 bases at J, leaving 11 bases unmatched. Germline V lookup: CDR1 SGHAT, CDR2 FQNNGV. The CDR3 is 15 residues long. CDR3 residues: CASISLSGRASTQYF. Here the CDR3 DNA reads TGTGCCAGCATCAGCCTTAGCGGGAGGGCGAGTACGCAGTATTTT.

Here the CDR3 DNA reads TGTGCCAGCAGTTTGCAGCGTAGGAGCTCTGGGGCCAACGTCCTGACTTTC. It codes for CASSLQRRSSGANVLTF. V is TRBV27 and J is TRBJ2-6; D remains unclear. CDR3 length equals 17 residues. Germline V gene lookup returns CDR1 MNHEY and CDR2 SMNVEV (reference sequence). V was cut by 3 bases and J by 0 bases, with 12 bases left in between.

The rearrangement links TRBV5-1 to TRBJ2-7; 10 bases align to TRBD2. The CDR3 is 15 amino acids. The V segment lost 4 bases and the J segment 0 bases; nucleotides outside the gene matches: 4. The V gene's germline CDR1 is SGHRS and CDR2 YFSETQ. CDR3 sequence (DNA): TGCGCCAGCAGCCCAAGGACTAGCGGCTCCTACGAGCAGTACTTC. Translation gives CASSPRTSGSYEQYF.

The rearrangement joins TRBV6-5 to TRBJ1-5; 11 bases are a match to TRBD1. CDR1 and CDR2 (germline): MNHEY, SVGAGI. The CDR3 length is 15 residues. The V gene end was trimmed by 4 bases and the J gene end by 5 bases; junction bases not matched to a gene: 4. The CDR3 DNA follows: TGTGCCAGCAGTTCCAGGACAGGGGGCGATCAGCCCCAGCATTTT. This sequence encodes CASSSRTGGDQPQHF.

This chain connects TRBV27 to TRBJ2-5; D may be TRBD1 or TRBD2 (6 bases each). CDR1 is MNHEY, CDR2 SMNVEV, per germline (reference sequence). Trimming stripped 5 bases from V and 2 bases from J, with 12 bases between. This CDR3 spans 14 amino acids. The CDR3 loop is CASSPQGGQETQYF. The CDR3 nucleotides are TGTGCCAGCAGTCCACAGGGAGGTCAAGAGACCCAGTACTTC.

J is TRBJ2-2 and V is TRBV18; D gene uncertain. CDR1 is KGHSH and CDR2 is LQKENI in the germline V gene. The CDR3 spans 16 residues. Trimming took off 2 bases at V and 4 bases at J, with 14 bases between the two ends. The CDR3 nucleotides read TGTGCCAGCTCACCATACGCCGACACCCGCACCGGGGAGCTGTTTTTT. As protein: CASSPYADTRTGELFF.